This T cell receptor (beta chain) is from a study of beta chain features in type 1 diabetes. Study background: On cell yields, gender and age, patients and healthy donors were similar. Taken together, all samples contributed more than 90,000,000 examined sorted cells.

Overall study findings and caveats: A closer apparent resemblance between naive, central memory and Treg TCRB repertoires was seen in patients than in healthy donors. All four CD4+ subsets from Type 1 diabetes patients carried moderately but significantly shorter TCRB CDR3s. PCR might show a preference for shorter templates, equally across patients and controls.

The sequenced template was cDNA made from the entire isolated RNA. Using immunoSEQ multiplex PCR, the repertoire was profiled, and TCRdb retains in-frame clones only, with some absent. The sample has 200,000 to 250,000 clones, approximately 15% seen once. Germline CDR1 GTSNPN, CDR2 SVGIG (reference sequence). V was cut by 3 bases and J by 4 bases, with 10 bases left in between. The CDR3 is 13 amino acids. This clone has only a few counts. What it binds is unknown. The sequencing sample was made of naive CD4+ T cells from blood. V gene TRBV30 combines with J gene TRBJ1-3, with D possibly matching TRBD1 (5 bases). The receptor was isolated from a man aged 25 to 40 with type 1 diabetes. CDR3 sequence: CAWSRDRGNTIYF. The CDR3 DNA reads TGTGCCTGGAGCAGGGATCGCGGAAACACCATATATTTT.